This entry features one TCR beta chain sequence. Its specificity is not known. This entry belongs to a study of T cell responses to AZD1222 COVID-19 vaccine. Study-wide background: Pooling was applied to second doses at about 4 or about 12 weeks.

Repertoires were generated with immunoSEQ multiplex PCR, while TCRdb's copy carries only in-frame clones and drops some. The data hold 130,000 to 150,000 clones, with just over 90% observed a single time. Study findings and constraints: Unmutated variant regions are reportedly the target of nearly half of TCRs that are spike-specific. Two doses of AZD1222 preceded a rise in Spike-specific TCR breadth and depth. There were vaccine-associated CD4 TCRs across spike, dominant at 160-218 and 743-854.

CDR3 length: 15 amino acids. V lost 4 bases and J lost 3, with 13 bases in between. The germline V gene has CDR1 SNHLY and CDR2 FYNNEI. The sample was peripheral blood, taken on day 0 of AZD1222 vaccination. The clonotype comes from an adult in good health. V and J are TRBV2 and TRBJ2-1, with a weak D call TRBD2 (5 bases). This CDR3 is CASSGLDSNYNEQFF. The CDR3 region has the DNA TGTGCCAGCAGTGGGTTGGACTCAAACTACAATGAGCAGTTCTTC. Variable domain in full (rest from reference TRBV2 and TRBJ2-1): EPEVTQTPSHQVTQMGQEVILRCVPISNHLYFYWYRQILGQKVEFLVSFYNNEISEKSEIFDDQFSVERPDGSNFTLKIRSTKLEDSAMYFCASSGLDSNYNEQFFGPGTRLTVL.